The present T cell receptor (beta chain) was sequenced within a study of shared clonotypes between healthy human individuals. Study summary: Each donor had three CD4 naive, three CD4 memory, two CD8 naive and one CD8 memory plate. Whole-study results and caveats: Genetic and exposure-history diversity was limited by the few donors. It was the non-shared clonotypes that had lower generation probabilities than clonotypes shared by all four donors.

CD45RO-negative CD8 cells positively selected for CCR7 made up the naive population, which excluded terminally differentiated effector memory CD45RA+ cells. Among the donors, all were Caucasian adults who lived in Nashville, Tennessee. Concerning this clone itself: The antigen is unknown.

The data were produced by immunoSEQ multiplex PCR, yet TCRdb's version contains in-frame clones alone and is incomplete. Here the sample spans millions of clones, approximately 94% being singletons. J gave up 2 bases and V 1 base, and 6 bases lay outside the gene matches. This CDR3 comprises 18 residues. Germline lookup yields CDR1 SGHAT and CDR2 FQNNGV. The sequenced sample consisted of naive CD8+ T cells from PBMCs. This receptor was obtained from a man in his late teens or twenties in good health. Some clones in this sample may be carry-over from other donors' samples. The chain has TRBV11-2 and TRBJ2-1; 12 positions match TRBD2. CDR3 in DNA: TGTGCCAGCAGCTTAGGACCCCGACTAGCGGGGGCCTACAATGAGCAGTTCTTC. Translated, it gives CASSLGPRLAGAYNEQFF.